One and the same sample provided the 3 T cell receptor beta chains below, sequenced in a study of T-cell memory formation after mild COVID-19 (dated by TCRdb to the early 2020s). The method behind the library was 5' RACE. Sequencing instrument: Illumina NovaSeq 6000. Through fastp at Q25 and MiXCR, TCRdb rebuilt clones from the public reads, retaining in-frame beta chains. Entries that share a CDR3 protein sequence are merged under the most common genes and DNA. For this sample the table gives about 150,000 distinct CDR3 sequences, of which less than 25% were detected only once. Roughly a quarter of the sample is taken by the ten largest. The material sequenced was PBMCs or a T cell subset sorted from them (not recorded which). These receptors all stem from an adult woman who had mild COVID-19 (a few samples of this study predate the infection). The sample titles of this study are shuffled in the database, so cell type and time point are left out; the donor was told from shared clones.

This chain uses TRBV7-9 with TRBJ1-2; 7 nucleotides align to TRBD1. V trimming: 7 bases; J trimming: 6 bases; junction bases outside the gene matches: 8. Germline assignment: CDR1 SEHNR and CDR2 FQNEAQ (reference sequence). This CDR3 is built from 13 residues. CDR3 protein: CASTDTGVDGYTF. CDR3 sequence (DNA): TGTGCCAGCACTGATACAGGGGTTGATGGCTACACCTTC.

The chain is built from TRBV7-6 and TRBJ1-1; possible D gene TRBD1, 5 bases. V lost 7 bases, J lost 4 bases, and 22 bases lay in between. Germline values: CDR1 SGHVS, CDR2 FNYEAQ. The CDR3 extends over 16 amino acids. This CDR3 is CASTMLWGDSGTEAFF. The CDR3 DNA is TGTGCCAGCACCATGCTGTGGGGGGATTCGGGCACTGAAGCTTTCTTT.

The V gene is TRBV10-3, the J gene TRBJ2-7, with TRBD2 matching 9 bases. The V and J ends lost 8 bases and 6 bases, in that order; junction bases with no gene match: 8. Germline V gives CDR1 ENHRY, CDR2 SYGVKD. This CDR3 has 13 amino acids. CDR3 bases: TGTGCCATCTTTGGCGGGAGGGCCGGCGAGCAGTACTTC. Protein product: CAIFGGRAGEQYF.